Shown below are 5 T cell receptor beta chains from a single sample sequenced in a study of shared clonotypes between healthy human individuals. Profiling relied on immunoSEQ multiplex PCR, and the TCRdb table lists in-frame clones only, not all of them. The profile covers 550,000 to 700,000 clones, with around 78% appearing a single time and around 1.7% taken by the ten largest. Sequencing used memory CD4+ T cells sorted from blood. The subset is: CD45RA-negative fraction. These receptors came from a woman younger than 45 in good health.

V is TRBV5-1 and J is TRBJ1-4; 7 bases are a match to TRBD1. Germline CDR1 and CDR2: SGHRS and YFSETQ. There are 16 residues in the CDR3. Unmatched junction bases numbered 11, after V lost 5 bases and J lost 4 bases. CDR3 in amino acids: CASSKTGSAVNEKLFF. CDR3 bases: TGCGCCAGCAGTAAGACAGGGAGTGCAGTTAATGAAAAACTGTTTTTT.

This sequence joins TRBV13 and TRBJ2-7; 7 bases line up with TRBD2. Germline CDR1 and CDR2: PRHDT and FYEKMQ (reference sequence). The CDR3 totals 14 residues. J lost 2 bases, V lost 10 bases, and 11 bases had no gene match. CDR3 sequence: CANYGRDPTYEQYF. CDR3 DNA sequence: TGTGCCAACTATGGGAGGGACCCTACCTACGAGCAGTACTTC. Drawing the rest from reference TRBV13 and TRBJ2-7, the complete variable domain is AAGVIQSPRHLIKEKRETATLKCYPIPRHDTVYWYQQGPGQDPQFLISFYEKMQSDKGSIPDRFSAQQFSDYHSELNMSSLELGDSALYFCANYGRDPTYEQYFGPGTRLTVT.

The chain links TRBV5-4 to TRBJ2-5, with 12 bases aligning to TRBD2. V trimming: 2 bases; J trimming: 3 bases; junction bases outside the gene matches: 2. CDR3 length equals 15 residues. Germline values: CDR1 SGHNT, CDR2 YYREEE (reference sequence). The CDR3 region has the DNA TGTGCCAGCAGCTTTAGACTAGCGGGAGAAGAGACCCAGTACTTC. Translated: CASSFRLAGEETQYF.

This clone came up once. V usage is TRBV30 and J usage is TRBJ1-4; D not certain. The CDR3 is 13 amino acids. Germline V lookup: CDR1 GTSNPN, CDR2 SVGIG (reference sequence). V was trimmed by 3 bases and J by 8 bases, leaving 13 bases between them. The CDR3 DNA is TGTGCCTGGAGCCCCCCCGCTGCGGAAAAACTGTTTTTT. Its protein product is CAWSPPAAEKLFF.

The rearrangement joins TRBV4-1 to TRBJ2-3, with D maybe TRBD2 (6 bases). Germline V lookup: CDR1 MGHRA, CDR2 YSYEKL. This CDR3 has 18 residues. Deletions cut 0 bases from V and 6 bases from J, with 22 bases between. The CDR3 sequence is CASSQDPQRAGLRDTQYF. DNA of the CDR3: TGCGCCAGCAGCCAAGATCCCCAGCGAGCGGGTCTCAGGGATACGCAGTATTTT.